This TCR beta chain originates from a study of shared clonotypes between healthy human individuals. Assay used: immunoSEQ multiplex PCR; TCRdb lists only in-frame clones, some missing. The table shows fewer than 650,000 clones, with about 82% occurring only once. CDR3 length: 12 amino acids. Trimming cost V 3 bases and J 8 bases, with 8 bases left between them. Germline loops: CDR1 SEHNR, CDR2 FQNEAQ (reference sequence). Sequenced input: PBMCs. This TCR came from a woman in her thirties or forties in good health. Some clones in this sample may be carry-over from other donors' samples. V and J are TRBV7-9 and TRBJ2-1; D may be TRBD2 (5 bases). The CDR3 DNA reads as TGTGCCAGCAGCTTTGAGGGTCATGAGCAGTTCTTC. The encoded protein is CASSFEGHEQFF.